The 2 T cell receptor beta chains listed next were all sequenced from one sample in a study of cytomegalovirus exposure and HLA in healthy donors. TCRdb keeps only in-frame clones here, not all; method: immunoSEQ multiplex PCR. Of some 76,000 clones listed, around 93% are singletons. Sequenced input: PBMCs. The receptors were sampled from a young woman in good health and CMV-seronegative.

The chain is built from TRBV5-4 and TRBJ2-7, with D perhaps matching TRBD1 (6 bases). The germline CDR1 and CDR2 sequences are SGHNT and YYREEE (reference sequence). This CDR3 contains 9 residues. V lost 8 bases, J lost 6 bases, and 6 bases lay in between. DNA for the CDR3: TGTGCCAGACAGGGCGAGCAGTACTTC. Amino acid sequence: CARQGEQYF.

The chain recombines TRBV10-2 with TRBJ2-1; possibly TRBD2 for D (5 bases). Trimming pared 2 bases from V and 8 bases from J, leaving 10 bases between. The CDR3 is 13 residues long. CDR1 and CDR2 (germline): WSHSY, SAAADI. DNA for the CDR3: TGCGCCAGCAGTGAGGAGGGTCCCGATGAGCAGTTCTTC. It codes for CASSEEGPDEQFF.